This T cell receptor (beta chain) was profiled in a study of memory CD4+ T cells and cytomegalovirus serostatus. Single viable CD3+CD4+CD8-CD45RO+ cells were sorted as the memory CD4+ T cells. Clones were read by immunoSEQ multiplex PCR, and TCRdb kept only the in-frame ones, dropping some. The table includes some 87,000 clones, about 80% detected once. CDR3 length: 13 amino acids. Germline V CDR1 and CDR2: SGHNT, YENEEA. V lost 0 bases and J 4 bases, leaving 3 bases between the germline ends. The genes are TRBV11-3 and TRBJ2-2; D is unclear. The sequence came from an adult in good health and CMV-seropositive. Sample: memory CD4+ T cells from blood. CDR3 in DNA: TGTGCCAGCAGCTTAGAACTCACCGGGGAGCTGTTTTTT. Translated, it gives CASSLELTGELFF.